This T cell receptor (beta chain) was identified during a study of cytomegalovirus exposure and HLA in healthy donors. PCR involved 60 Vbeta and 13 Jbeta primers. Assay used: immunoSEQ multiplex PCR; TCRdb lists only in-frame clones, some missing. The sample contains around 120,000 clones, 75% to 85% of which appear only once. Study-wide points: Earlier analysis yielded a pattern in which most TCR beta V segments were productive about 87% or about 30% of the time.

About this clone itself: The antigen remains unidentified.

This TCR was recovered from a male donor in good health and CMV-seronegative. Specimen: PBMCs.

This CDR3 reads CASSPEVGGAAPQYF. As DNA, the CDR3 is TGTGCCAGCAGCCCTGAAGTAGGGGGGGCGGCCCCCCAGTACTTC. J is TRBJ2-5 and V is TRBV9; TRBD2 might be the D (7 bases). Germline V CDR1 and CDR2: SGDLS, YYNGEE. This CDR3 is 15 amino acids long. Between the trimmed V and J ends, which lost 4 bases and 9 bases, there was a span of 22 bases.